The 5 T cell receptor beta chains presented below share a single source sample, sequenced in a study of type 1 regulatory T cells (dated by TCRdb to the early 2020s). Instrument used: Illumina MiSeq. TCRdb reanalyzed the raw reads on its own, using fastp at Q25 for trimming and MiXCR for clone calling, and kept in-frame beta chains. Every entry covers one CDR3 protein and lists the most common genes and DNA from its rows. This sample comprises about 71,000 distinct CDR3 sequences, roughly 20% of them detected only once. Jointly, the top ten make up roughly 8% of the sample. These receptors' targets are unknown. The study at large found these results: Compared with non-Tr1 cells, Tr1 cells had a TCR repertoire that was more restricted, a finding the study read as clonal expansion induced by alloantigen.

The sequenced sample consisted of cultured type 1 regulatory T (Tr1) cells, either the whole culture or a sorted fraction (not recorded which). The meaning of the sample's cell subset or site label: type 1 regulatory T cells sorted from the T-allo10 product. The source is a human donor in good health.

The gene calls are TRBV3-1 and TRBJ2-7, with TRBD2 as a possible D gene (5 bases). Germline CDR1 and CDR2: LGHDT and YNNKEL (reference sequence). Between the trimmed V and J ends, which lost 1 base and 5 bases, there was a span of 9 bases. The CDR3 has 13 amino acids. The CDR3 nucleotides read TGTGCCAGCAGCCAAGGGACTCGAAACGAGCAGTACTTC. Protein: CASSQGTRNEQYF.

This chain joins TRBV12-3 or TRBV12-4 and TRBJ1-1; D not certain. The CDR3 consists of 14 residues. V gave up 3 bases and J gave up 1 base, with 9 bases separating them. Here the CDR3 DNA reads TGTGCCAGCAGTTTCAAACTGCAGAACACTGAAGCTTTCTTT. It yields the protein CASSFKLQNTEAFF.

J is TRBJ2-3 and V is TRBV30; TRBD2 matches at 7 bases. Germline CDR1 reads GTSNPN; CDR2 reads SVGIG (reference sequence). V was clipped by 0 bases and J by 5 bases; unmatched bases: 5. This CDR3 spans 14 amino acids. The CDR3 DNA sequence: TGTGCCTGGAGTGTACAAAGCGGGGTAGATACGCAGTATTTT. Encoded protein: CAWSVQSGVDTQYF.

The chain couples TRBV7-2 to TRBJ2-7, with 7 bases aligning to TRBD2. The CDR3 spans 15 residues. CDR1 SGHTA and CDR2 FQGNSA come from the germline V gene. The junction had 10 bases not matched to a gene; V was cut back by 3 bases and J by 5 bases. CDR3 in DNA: TGTGCCAGCAGCTTTTCCCCTGGGACTATGAACGAGCAGTACTTC. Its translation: CASSFSPGTMNEQYF.

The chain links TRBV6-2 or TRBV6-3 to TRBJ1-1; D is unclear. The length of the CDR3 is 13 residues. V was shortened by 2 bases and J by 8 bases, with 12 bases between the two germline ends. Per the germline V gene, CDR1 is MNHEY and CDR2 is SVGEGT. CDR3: CASSYKGGREAFF. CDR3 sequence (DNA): TGTGCCAGCAGTTACAAGGGAGGTCGCGAAGCTTTCTTT.